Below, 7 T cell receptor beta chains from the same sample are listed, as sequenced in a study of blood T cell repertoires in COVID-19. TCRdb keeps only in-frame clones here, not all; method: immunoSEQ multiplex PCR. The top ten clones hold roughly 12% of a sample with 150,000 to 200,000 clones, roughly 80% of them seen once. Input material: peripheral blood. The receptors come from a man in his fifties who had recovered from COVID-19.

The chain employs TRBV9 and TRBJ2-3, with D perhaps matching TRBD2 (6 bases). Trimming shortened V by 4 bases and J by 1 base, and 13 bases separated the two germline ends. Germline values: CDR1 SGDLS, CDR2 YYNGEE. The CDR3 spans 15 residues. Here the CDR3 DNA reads TGTGCCAGCAGCCCAGAGCGGGCGGGCACAGATACGCAGTATTTT. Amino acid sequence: CASSPERAGTDTQYF.

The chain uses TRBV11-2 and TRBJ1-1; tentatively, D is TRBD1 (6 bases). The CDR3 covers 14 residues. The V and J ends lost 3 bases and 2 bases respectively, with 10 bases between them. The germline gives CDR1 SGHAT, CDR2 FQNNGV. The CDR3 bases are TGTGCCAGCAGCTTCGGCAGGGGAAACACTGAAGCTTTCTTT. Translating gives CASSFGRGNTEAFF. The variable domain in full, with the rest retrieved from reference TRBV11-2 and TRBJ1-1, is EAGVAQSPRYKIIEKRQSVAFWCNPISGHATLYWYQQILGQGPKLLIQFQNNGVVDDSQLPKDRFSAERLKGVDSTLKIQPAKLEDSAVYLCASSFGRGNTEAFFGQGTRLTVV.

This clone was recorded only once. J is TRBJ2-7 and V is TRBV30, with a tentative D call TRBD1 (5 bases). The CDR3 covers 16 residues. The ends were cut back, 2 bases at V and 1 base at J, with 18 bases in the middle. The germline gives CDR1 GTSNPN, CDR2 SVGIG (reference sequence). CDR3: CAWSSRNRLSSYEQYF. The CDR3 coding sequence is TGTGCCTGGAGTTCCAGGAACAGGCTTTCTTCCTACGAGCAGTACTTC. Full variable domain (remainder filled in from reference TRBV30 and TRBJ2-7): SQTIHQWPATLVQPVGSPLSLECTVEGTSNPNLYWYRQAAGRGLQLLFYSVGIGQISSEVPQNLSASRPQDRQFILSSKKLLLSDSGFYLCAWSSRNRLSSYEQYFGPGTRLTVT.

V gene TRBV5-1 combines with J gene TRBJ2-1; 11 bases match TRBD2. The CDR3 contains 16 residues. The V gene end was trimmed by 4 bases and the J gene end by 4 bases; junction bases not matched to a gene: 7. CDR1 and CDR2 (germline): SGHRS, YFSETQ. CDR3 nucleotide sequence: TGCGCCAGCAGCGAGAAAATAGCGGGAGGGTACAATGAGCAGTTCTTC. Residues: CASSEKIAGGYNEQFF.

The CDR3 loop is CASIPGLAGLNEQFF. In nucleotides, the CDR3 is TGTGCCAGCATCCCCGGACTAGCGGGATTAAATGAGCAGTTCTTC. The V call is TRBV28, the J call TRBJ2-1, with TRBD2 identical over 12 bases. Per the germline V gene, CDR1 is MDHEN and CDR2 is SYDVKM. The CDR3 loop spans 15 amino acids. Trimming took 7 bases from V and 7 from J; bases not matched to a gene: 8. The whole variable domain, remainder taken from reference TRBV28 and TRBJ2-1, is DVKVTQSSRYLVKRTGEKVFLECVQDMDHENMFWYRQDPGLGLRLIYFSYDVKMKEKGDIPEGYSVSREKKERFSLILESASTNQTSMYLCASIPGLAGLNEQFFGPGTRLTVL.

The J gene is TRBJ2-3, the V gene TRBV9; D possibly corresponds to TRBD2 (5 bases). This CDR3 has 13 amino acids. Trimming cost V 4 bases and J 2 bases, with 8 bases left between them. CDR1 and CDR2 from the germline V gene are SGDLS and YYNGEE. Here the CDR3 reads CASSLDYTDTQYF. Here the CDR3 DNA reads TGTGCCAGCAGCCTTGACTACACAGATACGCAGTATTTT.

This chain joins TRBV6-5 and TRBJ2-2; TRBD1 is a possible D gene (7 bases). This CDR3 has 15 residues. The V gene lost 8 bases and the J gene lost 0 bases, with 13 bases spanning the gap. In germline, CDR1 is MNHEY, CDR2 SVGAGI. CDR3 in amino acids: CASRGDSANTGELFF. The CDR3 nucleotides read TGTGCCAGCCGCGGGGACAGCGCGAACACCGGGGAGCTGTTTTTT.